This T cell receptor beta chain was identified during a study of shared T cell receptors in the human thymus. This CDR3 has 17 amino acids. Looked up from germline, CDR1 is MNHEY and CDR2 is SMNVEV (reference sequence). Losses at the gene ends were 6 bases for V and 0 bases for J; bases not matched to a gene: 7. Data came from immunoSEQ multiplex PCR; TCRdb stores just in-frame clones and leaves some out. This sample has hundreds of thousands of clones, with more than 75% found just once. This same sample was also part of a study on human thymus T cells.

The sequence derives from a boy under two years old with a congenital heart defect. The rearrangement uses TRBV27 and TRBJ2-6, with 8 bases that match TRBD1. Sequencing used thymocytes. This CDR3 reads CASRKGQGFSGANVLTF. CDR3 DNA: TGTGCCAGCAGGAAAGGACAGGGCTTCTCTGGGGCCAACGTCCTGACTTTC.